The clone carrying this T cell receptor beta chain was recorded only once. Antigen specificity is unknown. These data are taken from a study of T cell repertoires in cytomegalovirus infection. Study-level background: Use of recently identified HLA-C-restricted and well-studied HLA-B-restricted CMV epitopes was part of the study. From public TCR beta signatures came an indication of both CMV infection and matching HLA type. General study points: Cumulative public TCR beta family frequency identified CMV carriers with the relevant HLA. The ex vivo response was dominated by HLA-C-restricted CMV-specific TCR beta clonotypes.

TCRdb processed the reads anew with MiXCR; each CDR3 protein has one entry. The sample lists around 750,000 distinct CDR3 sequences; approximately 32% were seen once. This material consisted of cultured CD8+ T cells from PBMCs, taken from culture after CMV antigen stimulation. The TCR was taken from a human donor in good health (CMV status not recorded). Some clones in this sample may be carry-over from other donors' samples.

CDR3 residues: CASSPHRAGSPLHF. As DNA, the CDR3 is TGTGCCAGCAGTCCCCACCGGGCTGGATCACCCCTCCACTTT. The chain links TRBV12-3 or TRBV12-4 to TRBJ1-6; D is uncertain. Trimming stripped 5 bases from V and 10 bases from J, with 15 bases between. The CDR3 covers 14 residues.